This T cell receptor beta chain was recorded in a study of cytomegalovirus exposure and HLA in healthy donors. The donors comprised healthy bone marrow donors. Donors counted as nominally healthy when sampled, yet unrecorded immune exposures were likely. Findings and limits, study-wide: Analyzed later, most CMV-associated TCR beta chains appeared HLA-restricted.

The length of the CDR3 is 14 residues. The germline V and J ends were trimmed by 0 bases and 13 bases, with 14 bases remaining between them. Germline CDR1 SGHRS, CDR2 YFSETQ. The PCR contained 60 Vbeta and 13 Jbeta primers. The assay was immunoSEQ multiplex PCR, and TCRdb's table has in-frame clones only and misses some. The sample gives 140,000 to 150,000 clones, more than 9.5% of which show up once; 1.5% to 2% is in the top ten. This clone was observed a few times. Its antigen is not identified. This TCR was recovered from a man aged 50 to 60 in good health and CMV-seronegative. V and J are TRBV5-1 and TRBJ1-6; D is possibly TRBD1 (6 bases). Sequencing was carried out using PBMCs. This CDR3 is CASSLGQDNGPLHF. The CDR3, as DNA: TGCGCCAGCAGCTTGGGACAGGACAACGGTCCCCTCCACTTT.